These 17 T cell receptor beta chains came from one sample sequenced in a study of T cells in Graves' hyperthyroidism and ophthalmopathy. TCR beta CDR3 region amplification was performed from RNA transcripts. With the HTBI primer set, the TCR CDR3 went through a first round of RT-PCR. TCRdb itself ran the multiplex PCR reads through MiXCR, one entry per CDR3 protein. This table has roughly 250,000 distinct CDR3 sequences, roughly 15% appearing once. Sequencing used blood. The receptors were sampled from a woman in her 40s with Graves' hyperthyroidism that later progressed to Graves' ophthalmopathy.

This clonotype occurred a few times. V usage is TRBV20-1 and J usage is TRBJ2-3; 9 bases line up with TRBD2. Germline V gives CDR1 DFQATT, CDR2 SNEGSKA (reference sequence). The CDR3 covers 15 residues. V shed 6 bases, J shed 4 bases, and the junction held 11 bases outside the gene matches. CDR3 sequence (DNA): TGCAGTGCGCGGGATCTAGCGGGATTGGCAGATACGCAGTATTTT. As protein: CSARDLAGLADTQYF.

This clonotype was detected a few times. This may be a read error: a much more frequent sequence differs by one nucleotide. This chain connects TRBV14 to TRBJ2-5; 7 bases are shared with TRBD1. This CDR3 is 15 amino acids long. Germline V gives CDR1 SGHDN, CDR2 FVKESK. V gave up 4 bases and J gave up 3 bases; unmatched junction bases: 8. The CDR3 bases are TGTGCCAGCAGCCCACTTGGACAGGAAAAAGAGACCCAGTACTTC. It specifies CASSPLGQEKETQYF.

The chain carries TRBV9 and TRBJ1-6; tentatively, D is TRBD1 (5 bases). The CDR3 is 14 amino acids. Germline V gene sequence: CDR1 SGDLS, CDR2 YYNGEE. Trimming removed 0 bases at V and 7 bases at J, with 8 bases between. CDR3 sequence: CASSVGDGNSPLHF. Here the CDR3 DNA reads TGTGCCAGCAGCGTAGGGGACGGGAATTCACCCCTCCACTTT. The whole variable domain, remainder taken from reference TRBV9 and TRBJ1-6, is DSGVTQTPKHLITATGQRVTLRCSPRSGDLSVYWYQQSLDQGLQFLIQYYNGEERAKGNILERFSAQQFPDLHSELNLSSLELGDSALYFCASSVGDGNSPLHFGNGTRLTVT.

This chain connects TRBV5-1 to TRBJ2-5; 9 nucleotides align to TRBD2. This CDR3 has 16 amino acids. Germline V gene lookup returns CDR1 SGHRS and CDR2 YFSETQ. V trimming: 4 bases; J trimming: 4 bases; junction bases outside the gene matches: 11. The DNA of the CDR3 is TGCGCCAGCAGCCTGATAATAGCGGGAGAAGGAGAGACCCAGTACTTC. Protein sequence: CASSLIIAGEGETQYF.

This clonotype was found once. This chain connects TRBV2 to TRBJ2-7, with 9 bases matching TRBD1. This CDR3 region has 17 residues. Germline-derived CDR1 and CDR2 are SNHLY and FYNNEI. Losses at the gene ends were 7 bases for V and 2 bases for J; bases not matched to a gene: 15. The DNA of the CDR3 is TGTGCCAGCACCGCCTTGGTGGGACAGGGCTATCCCTACGAGCAGTACTTC. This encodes CASTALVGQGYPYEQYF. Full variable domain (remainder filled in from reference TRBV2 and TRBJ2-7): EPEVTQTPSHQVTQMGQEVILRCVPISNHLYFYWYRQILGQKVEFLVSFYNNEISEKSEIFDDQFSVERPDGSNFTLKIRSTKLEDSAMYFCASTALVGQGYPYEQYFGPGTRLTVT.

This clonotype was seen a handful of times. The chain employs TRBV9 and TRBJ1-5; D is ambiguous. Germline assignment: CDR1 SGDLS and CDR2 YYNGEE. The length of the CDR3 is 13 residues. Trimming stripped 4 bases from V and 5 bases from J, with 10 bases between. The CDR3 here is CASSKVGYQPQHF. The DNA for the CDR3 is TGTGCCAGCAGCAAGGTCGGATATCAGCCCCAGCATTTT.

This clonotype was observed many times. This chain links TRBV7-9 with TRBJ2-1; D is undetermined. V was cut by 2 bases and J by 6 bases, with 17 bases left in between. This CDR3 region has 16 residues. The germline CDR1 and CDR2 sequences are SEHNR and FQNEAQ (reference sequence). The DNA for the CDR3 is TGTGCCAGCAGCTTATTAATGCTAGGTTCACTCAATGAGCAGTTCTTC. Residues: CASSLLMLGSLNEQFF.

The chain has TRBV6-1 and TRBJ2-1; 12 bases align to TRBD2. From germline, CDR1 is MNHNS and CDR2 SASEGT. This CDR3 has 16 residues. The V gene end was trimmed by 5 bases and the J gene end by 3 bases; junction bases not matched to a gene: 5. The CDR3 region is CASSLPSGGGYNEQFF. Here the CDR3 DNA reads TGTGCCAGCAGTCTCCCTAGCGGGGGGGGCTACAATGAGCAGTTCTTC.

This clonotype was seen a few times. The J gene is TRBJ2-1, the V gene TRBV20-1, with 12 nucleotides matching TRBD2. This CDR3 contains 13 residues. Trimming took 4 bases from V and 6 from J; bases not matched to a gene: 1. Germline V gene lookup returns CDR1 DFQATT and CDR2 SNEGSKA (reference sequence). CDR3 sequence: CSAMGLAGNEQFF. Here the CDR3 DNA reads TGCAGTGCTATGGGACTAGCGGGCAATGAGCAGTTCTTC.

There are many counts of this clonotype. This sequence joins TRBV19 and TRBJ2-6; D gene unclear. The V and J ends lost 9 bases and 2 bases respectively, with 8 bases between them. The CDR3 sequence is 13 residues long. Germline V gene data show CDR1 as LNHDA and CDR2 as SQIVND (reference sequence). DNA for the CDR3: TGTGCCAGCACTCTGCCTGGGGCCAACGTCCTGACTTTC. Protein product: CASTLPGANVLTF.

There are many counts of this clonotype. The CDR3 DNA reads TGCAGTGCTAGTGGCCAAGATGATCAGCCCCAGCATTTT. It is translated as CSASGQDDQPQHF. This rearrangement joins TRBV20-1 to TRBJ1-5; no firm D call. Between the trimmed V and J ends, which lost 3 bases and 5 bases, there was a span of 11 bases. The CDR3 is 13 amino acids. The germline CDR1 and CDR2 sequences are DFQATT and SNEGSKA (reference sequence).

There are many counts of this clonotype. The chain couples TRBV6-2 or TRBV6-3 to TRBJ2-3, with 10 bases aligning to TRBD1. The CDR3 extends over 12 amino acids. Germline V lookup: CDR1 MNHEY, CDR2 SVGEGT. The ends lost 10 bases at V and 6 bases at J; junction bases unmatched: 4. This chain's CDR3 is CAIRTGGDTQYF. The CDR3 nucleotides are TGTGCCATTCGGACAGGGGGGGATACGCAGTATTTT.

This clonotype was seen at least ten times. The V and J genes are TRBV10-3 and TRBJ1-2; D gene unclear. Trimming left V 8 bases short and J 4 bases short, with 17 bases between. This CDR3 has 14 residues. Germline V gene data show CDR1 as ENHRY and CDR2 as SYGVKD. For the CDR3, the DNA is TGTGCCATCCGCCGGCCGGATTCGGGCTATGGCTACACCTTC. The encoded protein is CAIRRPDSGYGYTF.

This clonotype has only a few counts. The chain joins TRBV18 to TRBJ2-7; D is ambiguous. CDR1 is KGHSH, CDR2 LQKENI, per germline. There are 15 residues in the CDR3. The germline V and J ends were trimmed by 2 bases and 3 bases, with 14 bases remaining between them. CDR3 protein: CASSPTFTAGYEQYF. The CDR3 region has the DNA TGTGCCAGCTCACCAACATTCACAGCCGGCTACGAGCAGTACTTC. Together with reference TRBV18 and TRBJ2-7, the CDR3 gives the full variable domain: NAGVMQNPRHLVRRRGQEARLRCSPMKGHSHVYWYRQLPEEGLKFMVYLQKENIIDESGMPKERFSAEFPKEGPSILRIQQVVRGDSAAYFCASSPTFTAGYEQYFGPGTRLTVT.

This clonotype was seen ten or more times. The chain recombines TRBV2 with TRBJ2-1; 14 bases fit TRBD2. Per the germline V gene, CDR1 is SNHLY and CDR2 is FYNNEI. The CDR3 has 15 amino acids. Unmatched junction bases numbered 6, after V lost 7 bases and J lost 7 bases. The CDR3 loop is CASNRLAGGNNEQFF. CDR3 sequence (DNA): TGTGCCAGCAACCGACTAGCGGGAGGGAATAATGAGCAGTTCTTC. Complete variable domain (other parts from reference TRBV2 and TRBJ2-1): EPEVTQTPSHQVTQMGQEVILRCVPISNHLYFYWYRQILGQKVEFLVSFYNNEISEKSEIFDDQFSVERPDGSNFTLKIRSTKLEDSAMYFCASNRLAGGNNEQFFGPGTRLTVL.

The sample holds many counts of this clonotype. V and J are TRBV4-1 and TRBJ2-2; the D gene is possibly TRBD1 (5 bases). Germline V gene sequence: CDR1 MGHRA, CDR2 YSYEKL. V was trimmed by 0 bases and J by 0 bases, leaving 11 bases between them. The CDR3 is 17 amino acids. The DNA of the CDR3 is TGCGCCAGCAGCCAAGATTGGGGCAACACGAACACCGGGGAGCTGTTTTTT. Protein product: CASSQDWGNTNTGELFF.

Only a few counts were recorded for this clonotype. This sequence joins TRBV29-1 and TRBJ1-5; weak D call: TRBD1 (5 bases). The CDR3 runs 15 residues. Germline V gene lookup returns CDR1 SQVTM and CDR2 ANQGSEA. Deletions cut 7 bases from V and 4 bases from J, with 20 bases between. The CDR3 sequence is CSAKIGAGMNQPQHF. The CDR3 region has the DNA TGCAGCGCAAAAATAGGGGCAGGGATGAATCAGCCCCAGCATTTT.